Below, 31 T cell receptor beta chains from the same sample are listed, as sequenced in a study of blood T cell repertoires in COVID-19. TCRdb's copy holds only in-frame clones and misses some; the assay was immunoSEQ multiplex PCR. Among roughly 250,000 clones listed, about 90% were seen once. Sequences were obtained from peripheral blood. These receptors were collected from a man aged 60 to 75 who had recovered from COVID-19.

The chain is built from TRBV20-1 and TRBJ1-1; TRBD1 aligns across 11 bases. The CDR3 has 11 amino acids. Germline V CDR1 and CDR2: DFQATT, SNEGSKA (reference sequence). After removal of 5 bases from V and 11 bases from J, the junction contained 4 bases not matched to a gene. This chain's CDR3 is CSAGTGGHAFF. The CDR3 bases are TGCAGTGCTGGGACAGGGGGACATGCTTTCTTT.

CDR3 in DNA: TGTGCCAGTAGCCGCGGTGGGCTAGCGGGGGGTGGAGAGACCCAGTACTTC. As protein: CASSRGGLAGGGETQYF. The J gene is TRBJ2-5, the V gene TRBV19, with 11 nucleotides matching TRBD2. Trimming at V came to 6 bases and at J to 4 bases, leaving 13 bases not matched to a gene. CDR3 size: 17 residues. In germline, CDR1 is LNHDA, CDR2 SQIVND (reference sequence).

The rearrangement links TRBV6-5 to TRBJ2-5; D gene ambiguous. Germline V gene sequence: CDR1 MNHEY, CDR2 SVGAGI. The CDR3 is 14 amino acids. Trimming left V 0 bases short and J 2 bases short, with 7 bases between. The CDR3 DNA follows: TGTGCCAGCAGTTACTCGAGACAACAAGAGACCCAGTACTTC. Translating gives CASSYSRQQETQYF.

Here the CDR3 DNA reads TGTGCCAGCAGGAGCCTAGGGACAGGCAATCAGCCCCAGCATTTT. Translating it yields CASRSLGTGNQPQHF. The chain couples TRBV6-5 to TRBJ1-5; 7 positions agree with TRBD1. Unmatched junction bases numbered 7, after V lost 6 bases and J lost 2 bases. CDR3 length: 15 amino acids. Germline assignment: CDR1 MNHEY and CDR2 SVGAGI.

This clone has more than one count but fewer than ten. The chain recombines TRBV2 with TRBJ2-3; no clear D. The germline V gene encodes CDR1 SNHLY and CDR2 FYNNEI. Between the trimmed V and J ends, which lost 2 bases and 2 bases, there was a span of 11 bases. The CDR3 extends over 15 amino acids. In nucleotides, the CDR3 is TGTGCCAGCAGTGAACTACCTACGTTCACAGATACGCAGTATTTT. Translation: CASSELPTFTDTQYF.

This clone was picked up one time. CDR3 nucleotide sequence: TGTGCCTGGACCGGACAGGGTGGCCAGCCCCAGCATTTT. It is translated as CAWTGQGGQPQHF. The chain combines TRBV30 with TRBJ1-5; TRBD1 matches 8 bases. Trimming at V came to 4 bases and at J to 7 bases, leaving 6 bases not matched to a gene. CDR3 length: 13 amino acids. Germline-derived CDR1 and CDR2 are GTSNPN and SVGIG (reference sequence). The variable domain in full, completed from reference TRBV30 and TRBJ1-5, reads SQTIHQWPATLVQPVGSPLSLECTVEGTSNPNLYWYRQAAGRGLQLLFYSVGIGQISSEVPQNLSASRPQDRQFILSSKKLLLSDSGFYLCAWTGQGGQPQHFGDGTRLSIL.

V is TRBV7-7 and J is TRBJ2-3; 11 nucleotides line up with TRBD2. The germline CDR1 and CDR2 sequences are SSHAT and FNYEAQ (reference sequence). V lost 1 base to trimming and J lost 5 bases; unmatched junction nucleotides: 2. This CDR3 is built from 15 residues. This CDR3 reads CASSLGLAGRDTQYF. The CDR3 DNA sequence: TGTGCCAGCAGCTTAGGACTAGCGGGGCGAGATACGCAGTATTTT.

This clone came up once. V usage is TRBV6-5 and J usage is TRBJ1-1; the match to TRBD1 covers 12 bases. The CDR3 has 15 amino acids. J lost 5 bases, V lost 6 bases, and 7 bases had no gene match. Germline V gene sequence: CDR1 MNHEY, CDR2 SVGAGI. CDR3 nucleotide sequence: TGTGCCAGCAGGGGGACAGGGGGCGTAAGGACTGAAGCTTTCTTT. As protein: CASRGTGGVRTEAFF.

The gene calls are TRBV5-4 and TRBJ1-2; 12 nucleotides agree with TRBD1. V lost 4 bases to trimming and J lost 12 bases; unmatched junction nucleotides: 28. The CDR3 is 20 residues long. Germline V gene data show CDR1 as SGHNT and CDR2 as YYREEE (reference sequence). DNA of the CDR3: TGTGCCAGCAGCCTTCATGGGCCCGGGACAGGGGGCGCTTTCTATCGGGGCAACACCTTC. Residues: CASSLHGPGTGGAFYRGNTF. Looking up the rest from reference TRBV5-4 and TRBJ1-2 gives the full variable domain: ETGVTQSPTHLIKTRGQQVTLRCSSQSGHNTVSWYQQALGQGPQFIFQYYREEENGRGNFPPRFSGLQFPNYSSELNVNALELDDSALYLCASSLHGPGTGGAFYRGNTFGSGTRLTVV.

The chain's CDR3 is CASSRSGTGNDSPLHF. DNA of the CDR3: TGTGCCAGTAGTAGATCCGGGACAGGGAATGATTCACCCCTCCACTTT. The chain couples TRBV19 to TRBJ1-6; 9 nucleotides align to TRBD1. Germline lookup yields CDR1 LNHDA and CDR2 SQIVND (reference sequence). V shed 4 bases, J shed 8 bases, and the junction held 9 bases outside the gene matches. This CDR3 is 16 amino acids long.

The genes are TRBV5-1 and TRBJ2-1, with 7 bases identical to TRBD2. The CDR3 totals 14 residues. V shed 5 bases, J shed 13 bases, and the junction held 15 bases outside the gene matches. Per the germline V gene, CDR1 is SGHRS and CDR2 is YFSETQ. The CDR3 nucleotides are TGCGCCAGCAGGTTATCCGGGACTATGTCTGATCAGTTCTTC. Translated, it gives CASRLSGTMSDQFF.

This chain connects TRBV19 to TRBJ2-7, with D hard to call. V lost 0 bases to trimming and J lost 9 bases, with 15 bases between them. CDR1 LNHDA and CDR2 SQIVND come from the germline V gene (reference sequence). The CDR3 is made up of 14 amino acids. The CDR3 loop reads CASSIDRSQAGQYF. The DNA for the CDR3 is TGTGCCAGTAGTATAGACAGGTCCCAAGCCGGGCAGTACTTC.

The chain combines TRBV12-3 or TRBV12-4 with TRBJ1-2, with D uncertain. The CDR3 runs to 12 residues. The V and J ends lost 5 bases and 8 bases respectively, with 12 bases between them. CDR3: CASSTTPWGYTF. In DNA, the CDR3 is TGTGCCAGCAGTACTACTCCGTGGGGCTACACCTTC.

This clone was picked up one time. The chain recombines TRBV7-9 with TRBJ1-3, with D maybe TRBD1 (5 bases). The V end was cut by 3 bases, the J end by 4 bases, with 13 bases between. The CDR3 covers 15 residues. Per germline, CDR1 SEHNR and CDR2 FQNEAQ (reference sequence). CDR3 nucleotides: TGTGCCAGCAGCTTTTGGGGCGCGGGGGGAAACACCATATATTTT. It codes for CASSFWGAGGNTIYF.

The chain recombines TRBV6-5 with TRBJ2-2; TRBD2 is a possible D gene (6 bases). The CDR3 has 15 residues. Trimming left V 4 bases short and J 8 bases short, with 17 bases between. Germline V gene sequence: CDR1 MNHEY, CDR2 SVGAGI. CDR3 sequence (DNA): TGTGCCAGCAGTTCAGTCGGCGGGGCTTTGGGGGAGCTGTTTTTT. Translating gives CASSSVGGALGELFF.

In the case of this clone: The germline gene is not matched at one end of the junction; a read error may be the cause. Other nucleotide sequences in the sample specify the same CDR3. This sequence joins TRBV6-5 and TRBJ1-4, with TRBD1 identical over 7 bases. CDR1 is MNHEY and CDR2 is SVGAGI in the germline V gene. The length of the CDR3 is 16 residues. The CDR3 spells CASSSPTNRGFEKLFF. CDR3 sequence (DNA): TGCGCCAGCAGTTCACCTACGAACAGGGGATTTGAAAAACTGTTTTTT.

The chain employs TRBV30 and TRBJ2-1; TRBD2 is a possible D gene (6 bases). Trimming left V 8 bases short and J 0 bases short, with 14 bases between. Germline V gene lookup returns CDR1 GTSNPN and CDR2 SVGIG (reference sequence). The CDR3 sequence is 14 residues long. CDR3 region: CALDVGGSYNEQFF. In DNA form, the CDR3 reads TGTGCCCTGGACGTGGGGGGCTCCTACAATGAGCAGTTCTTC.

The chain couples TRBV30 to TRBJ1-3, with D possibly matching TRBD1 (6 bases). Germline V gene sequence: CDR1 GTSNPN, CDR2 SVGIG (reference sequence). V lost 1 base, J lost 4 bases, and 17 bases lay in between. This CDR3 is 16 amino acids long. DNA of the CDR3: TGTGCCTGGAGTGGGCCAGGGGCGCCTATAGGAAACACCATATATTTT. This codes for CAWSGPGAPIGNTIYF. The complete variable domain, with remaining parts taken from reference TRBV30 and TRBJ1-3, reads SQTIHQWPATLVQPVGSPLSLECTVEGTSNPNLYWYRQAAGRGLQLLFYSVGIGQISSEVPQNLSASRPQDRQFILSSKKLLLSDSGFYLCAWSGPGAPIGNTIYFGEGSWLTVV.

The chain has TRBV4-2 and TRBJ2-5; 8 bases are shared with TRBD2. Trimming removed 1 base from V and 2 bases from J; junction bases left unmatched: 6. CDR1 is LGHNA, CDR2 YNFKEQ, per germline. This CDR3 contains 16 residues. The CDR3 sequence is CASSQGSGGSQETQYF. CDR3 coding DNA: TGTGCCAGCAGCCAAGGGAGCGGGGGCTCTCAAGAGACCCAGTACTTC.

The rearrangement joins TRBV7-9 to TRBJ1-2, with 8 nucleotides matching TRBD1. After removal of 4 bases from V and 4 bases from J, the junction contained 2 bases not matched to a gene. CDR1 is SEHNR, CDR2 FQNEAQ, per germline (reference sequence). This CDR3 is built from 13 residues. The CDR3 reads CASSWTGTYGYTF. CDR3 nucleotides: TGTGCCAGCAGCTGGACAGGGACCTATGGCTACACCTTC.

As regards this clone: The same CDR3 also results from other DNA sequences found in this sample. The rearrangement uses TRBV3-1 (or the pseudogene TRBV3-2) and TRBJ1-1, with no clear D. The V and J ends lost 1 base and 1 base respectively, with 4 bases between them. Germline CDR1 is LGHDT and CDR2 is YNNKEL (reference sequence). The CDR3 spans 13 residues. DNA of the CDR3: TGTGCCAGCAGCCAAGGACAGAACACTGAAGCTTTCTTT. It specifies CASSQGQNTEAFF.

The rearrangement uses TRBV19 and TRBJ2-2; 10 bases are a match to TRBD1. This CDR3 spans 15 amino acids. Per the germline V gene, CDR1 is LNHDA and CDR2 is SQIVND (reference sequence). V lost 4 bases, J lost 7 bases, and 6 bases stayed unmatched. The DNA for the CDR3 is TGTGCCAGTAGTACCGGGACAGGGGCTGTCGGGGAGCTGTTTTTT. It yields the protein CASSTGTGAVGELFF.

This clone was counted a few times. The chain has TRBV10-2 and TRBJ2-1, with no clear D. V dropped 4 bases and J dropped 9 bases, with 7 bases sitting between them. Germline CDR1 reads WSHSY; CDR2 reads SAAADI. The CDR3 runs 11 residues. CDR3 protein: CASSVELEQFF. The CDR3 DNA reads as TGCGCCAGCAGTGTAGAACTTGAGCAGTTCTTC.

The chain uses TRBV10-3 and TRBJ2-5; 9 bases align to TRBD2. From germline, CDR1 is ENHRY and CDR2 SYGVKD. The CDR3 consists of 15 residues. The ends lost 8 bases at V and 1 base at J; junction bases unmatched: 8. CDR3 in DNA: TGTGCCATCGGGCGCGGGGGGGGACCCCAAGAGACCCAGTACTTC. Its translation: CAIGRGGGPQETQYF.

The rearrangement links TRBV10-2 to TRBJ1-1; 8 positions agree with TRBD1. CDR1 is WSHSY and CDR2 is SAAADI in the germline V gene. V trimming: 1 base; J trimming: 0 bases; junction bases outside the gene matches: 4. CDR3 size: 16 residues. The CDR3 sequence: CASSEYRTGLNTEAFF. CDR3 DNA: TGCGCCAGCAGTGAGTATAGGACAGGGTTGAACACTGAAGCTTTCTTT.

This clone occurred once. Other DNA sequences in the sample encode the same CDR3. The chain links TRBV5-1 to TRBJ1-2; D call uncertain. This CDR3 contains 13 residues. Trimming took 0 bases from V and 5 from J, leaving 8 bases between them. CDR1 is SGHRS and CDR2 is YFSETQ in the germline V gene. CDR3 sequence: CASSLAPGYGYTF. In nucleotides, the CDR3 is TGCGCCAGCAGCTTGGCCCCGGGTTATGGCTACACCTTC.

The chain joins TRBV3-1 (or the pseudogene TRBV3-2) to TRBJ2-2, with TRBD2 matching 12 bases. This CDR3 has 15 amino acids. J was trimmed by 6 bases and V by 4 bases; bases with no gene match: 3. Germline V gene sequence: CDR1 LGHDT, CDR2 YNNKEL (reference sequence). The DNA for the CDR3 is TGTGCCAGCAGCCGGACTAGCGGGACCGCCGGGGAGCTGTTTTTT. It encodes CASSRTSGTAGELFF.

The chain employs TRBV6-2 or TRBV6-3 and TRBJ1-1; tentative D call: TRBD1 (5 bases). Trimming left V 4 bases short and J 6 bases short, with 21 bases between. The CDR3 has 16 amino acids. Germline CDR1 MNHEY, CDR2 SVGEGT. For the CDR3, the DNA is TGTGCCAGCAGTTCGTCGGTGGCTCAAGGGGTTGCTGAAGCTTTCTTT. Its translation: CASSSSVAQGVAEAFF.

The chain links TRBV10-3 to TRBJ2-1; D gene uncertain. The germline CDR1 and CDR2 sequences are ENHRY and SYGVKD. The CDR3 runs 18 residues. Trimming left V 2 bases short and J 4 bases short, with 21 bases between. Here the CDR3 reads CAISEGFFTGQTYNEQFF. DNA of the CDR3: TGTGCCATCAGTGAGGGATTTTTTACGGGTCAAACTTACAATGAGCAGTTCTTC.

V is TRBV11-2 and J is TRBJ2-7; perhaps TRBD1 as D (5 bases). CDR1 is SGHAT and CDR2 is FQNNGV in the germline V gene. Trimming cost V 1 base and J 2 bases, with 12 bases left between them. This CDR3 contains 15 residues. This chain's CDR3 is CASSLGQSPTYEQYV. The DNA for the CDR3 is TGTGCCAGCAGCTTAGGACAGTCACCGACCTACGAGCAGTACGTC.

V gene TRBV2 combines with J gene TRBJ2-3; 8 bases align to TRBD1. Germline loops: CDR1 SNHLY, CDR2 FYNNEI. The junction had 9 bases not matched to a gene; V was cut back by 11 bases and J by 5 bases. CDR3 length equals 13 residues. The CDR3 protein is CAGGQGTGDTQYF. CDR3 coding DNA: TGTGCCGGAGGACAGGGCACGGGAGATACGCAGTATTTT. The full variable domain, completed using reference TRBV2 and TRBJ2-3, is EPEVTQTPSHQVTQMGQEVILRCVPISNHLYFYWYRQILGQKVEFLVSFYNNEISEKSEIFDDQFSVERPDGSNFTLKIRSTKLEDSAMYFCAGGQGTGDTQYFGPGTRLTVL.